Presented here are 4 T cell receptor beta chains from one specimen sequenced in a study of cytomegalovirus exposure and HLA in healthy donors. The study ran its PCR with 60 Vbeta and 13 Jbeta primers. This table comes from immunoSEQ multiplex PCR, and its TCRdb copy is limited to in-frame clones, with some not included. Of about 150,000 clones listed, 55% to 80% are singletons. Sequenced material: PBMCs. These receptors all stem from a woman in her thirties or forties in good health and CMV-seronegative.

The V call is TRBV7-9, the J call TRBJ2-2, with 10 bases fitting TRBD2. V shed 5 bases and J 6 bases; nucleotides not matched to a gene: 6. CDR1 is SEHNR and CDR2 is FQNEAQ in the germline V gene (reference sequence). The CDR3 spans 15 residues. CDR3 amino acids: CASSPQRGGPGELFF. CDR3 DNA: TGTGCCAGCAGCCCCCAGCGGGGGGGCCCCGGGGAGCTGTTTTTT.

The count of this clone is one. The chain employs TRBV6-5 and TRBJ1-1, with 8 bases fitting TRBD1. Germline V CDR1 and CDR2: MNHEY, SVGAGI. The V segment lost 4 bases and the J segment 4 bases; nucleotides outside the gene matches: 8. The CDR3 has 15 residues. CDR3 residues: CASSFRQGAVTEAFF. The CDR3 DNA follows: TGTGCCAGCAGTTTTCGTCAGGGGGCGGTCACTGAAGCTTTCTTT.

This chain uses TRBV7-9 with TRBJ1-1; tentative D call: TRBD1 (5 bases). CDR1 and CDR2 from the germline V gene are SEHNR and FQNEAQ (reference sequence). The V and J ends lost 0 bases and 3 bases respectively, with 8 bases between them. The CDR3 runs 14 residues. This chain's CDR3 is CASSLASGYTEAFF. CDR3 nucleotide sequence: TGTGCCAGCAGCTTAGCATCAGGGTACACTGAAGCTTTCTTT.

The V and J genes are TRBV10-3 and TRBJ2-7; a possible D gene is TRBD1 (5 bases). The CDR3 length is 12 residues. The V gene's germline CDR1 is ENHRY and CDR2 SYGVKD. V lost 4 bases, J lost 6 bases, and 10 bases lay in between. The CDR3 bases are TGTGCCATCAGTGTCACAGGAGTCGAGCAGTACTTC. Translated: CAISVTGVEQYF.